Below, 17 T cell receptor beta chains from the same sample are listed, as sequenced in a study of cytomegalovirus exposure and HLA in healthy donors. This PCR relied on a set of 60 Vbeta primers and 13 Jbeta primers. Clones were read by immunoSEQ multiplex PCR, and TCRdb kept only the in-frame ones, dropping some. This repertoire shows more than 95,000 clones, around four fifths found once; its top ten account for about a tenth. Sequencing was performed on PBMCs. Receptors were obtained from a man between 25 and 39 years old in good health and CMV-seropositive.

This chain uses TRBV7-2 with TRBJ2-2, with 8 bases aligning to TRBD1. The CDR3 runs to 14 residues. Germline CDR1 reads SGHTA; CDR2 reads FQGNSA. V lost 6 bases to trimming and J lost 5 bases; unmatched junction nucleotides: 5. CDR3 nucleotide sequence: TGTGCCAGCAGAAAAACAGGGGGGACCGGGGAGCTGTTTTTT. It specifies CASRKTGGTGELFF.

This chain connects TRBV27 to TRBJ2-2; 7 positions agree with TRBD2. The V segment lost 5 bases and the J segment 0 bases; nucleotides outside the gene matches: 9. The CDR3 loop spans 17 amino acids. Germline V gene data show CDR1 as MNHEY and CDR2 as SMNVEV (reference sequence). The CDR3 region is CASSPRGRQANTGELFF. DNA for the CDR3: TGTGCCAGCAGTCCCCGCGGGAGACAAGCGAACACCGGGGAGCTGTTTTTT.

The J gene is TRBJ2-7, the V gene TRBV11-2; D ambiguous. CDR1 and CDR2 from the germline V gene are SGHAT and FQNNGV. The CDR3 extends over 11 amino acids. Trimming stripped 6 bases from V and 0 bases from J, with 3 bases between. CDR3 DNA: TGTGCCAGCAGTCGCTCCTACGAGCAGTACTTC. Its protein is CASSRSYEQYF.

The chain links TRBV5-1 to TRBJ2-7, with 10 bases lining up with TRBD1. V lost 2 bases and J lost 1; bases outside the gene matches: 6. Germline V gene data show CDR1 as SGHRS and CDR2 as YFSETQ. The CDR3 is made up of 16 amino acids. CDR3 residues: CASSFLGTGASYEQYF. The CDR3, as DNA: TGCGCCAGCAGCTTCCTTGGGACAGGGGCGTCCTACGAGCAGTACTTC. The variable domain in full, with the rest retrieved from reference TRBV5-1 and TRBJ2-7, is KAGVTQTPRYLIKTRGQQVTLSCSPISGHRSVSWYQQTPGQGLQFLFEYFSETQRNKGNFPGRFSGRQFSNSRSEMNVSTLELGDSALYLCASSFLGTGASYEQYFGPGTRLTVT.

The gene calls are TRBV7-2 and TRBJ1-5; 11 positions match TRBD1. Germline assignment: CDR1 SGHTA and CDR2 FQGNSA. Germline trimming cut 0 bases from V and 3 bases from J; bases unmatched to any gene: 4. The length of the CDR3 is 17 residues. CDR3 sequence reads: CASSLAGTGGANQPQHF. CDR3 nucleotide sequence: TGTGCCAGCAGCTTAGCCGGGACAGGGGGGGCCAATCAGCCCCAGCATTTT.

This clone was seen just once. The J gene is TRBJ1-4, the V gene TRBV5-1; 7 bases align to TRBD1. V gave up 7 bases and J gave up 4 bases; unmatched junction bases: 4. The length of the CDR3 is 13 residues. Germline V lookup: CDR1 SGHRS, CDR2 YFSETQ. The CDR3: CASSGQINEKLFF. The CDR3 bases are TGCGCCAGCTCGGGACAGATTAATGAAAAACTGTTTTTT.

The rearrangement links TRBV5-4 to TRBJ2-3, with 7 bases identical to TRBD1. The CDR3 runs to 15 residues. V lost 5 bases to trimming and J lost 0 bases; unmatched junction nucleotides: 6. The V gene's germline CDR1 is SGHNT and CDR2 YYREEE (reference sequence). CDR3 amino acids: CASRSRGSSTDTQYF. CDR3 in DNA: TGTGCCAGCAGGAGCAGGGGGTCTAGCACAGATACGCAGTATTTT.

This clone was observed once. V and J are TRBV27 and TRBJ1-1; D unclear. CDR1 and CDR2 from the germline V gene are MNHEY and SMNVEV (reference sequence). The ends were cut back, 6 bases at V and 1 base at J, with 12 bases in the middle. The CDR3 spans 14 residues. The CDR3 DNA sequence: TGTGCCAGCAGCCCTACGGGATCGAACACTGAAGCTTTCTTT. Translating gives CASSPTGSNTEAFF.

CDR3 amino acids: CASSSVAGGRLVRGEQYF. DNA for the CDR3: TGTGCCAGCAGCTCCGTTGCGGGAGGGCGCTTAGTCAGGGGGGAGCAGTACTTC. The rearrangement joins TRBV5-6 to TRBJ2-7, with TRBD2 matching 9 bases. The V segment lost 3 bases and the J segment 7 bases; nucleotides outside the gene matches: 20. Germline V gives CDR1 SGHDT, CDR2 YYEEEE. This CDR3 spans 18 amino acids.

The chain uses TRBV7-6 and TRBJ1-5; 7 bases fit TRBD1. The CDR3 is 15 residues long. Germline CDR1 and CDR2: SGHVS and FNYEAQ. With 0 bases clipped from V and 4 bases from J, the junction kept 3 bases outside the gene matches. CDR3 region: CASSLAGGPNQPQHF. For the CDR3, the DNA is TGTGCCAGCAGCTTAGCAGGGGGCCCTAATCAGCCCCAGCATTTT.

The V call is TRBV27, the J call TRBJ1-5; possibly TRBD1 for D (6 bases). Germline CDR1 and CDR2: MNHEY and SMNVEV (reference sequence). This CDR3 is 14 amino acids long. Deletions cut 3 bases from V and 3 bases from J, with 9 bases between. The DNA of the CDR3 is TGTGCCAGCAGTTTGCGACAGGCCAATCAGCCCCAGCATTTT. It translates to CASSLRQANQPQHF.

This clone was detected only once. V gene TRBV4-3 combines with J gene TRBJ2-1; D not certain. V was cut by 0 bases and J by 5 bases, with 11 bases left in between. CDR3 length: 15 amino acids. Germline V CDR1 and CDR2: LGHNA, YSLEER. CDR3 residues: CASSQDVAVNNEQFF. CDR3 DNA: TGCGCCAGCAGCCAAGATGTGGCCGTGAACAATGAGCAGTTCTTC.

As regards this clone: One end of the junction does not line up with germline, which may come from a read error. The chain has TRBV29-1 and TRBJ2-5, with 8 positions matching TRBD1. The length of the CDR3 is 12 residues. The germline gives CDR1 SQVTM, CDR2 ANQGSEA. DNA of the CDR3: TGCAGCGTCCCTGGGACAGGCCTAGGACAGGACTTC. Its protein is CSVPGTGLGQDF.

The CDR3 sequence is CASSQPQDRAGYEQYF. DNA for the CDR3: TGTGCCAGCAGCCAACCTCAAGACAGGGCCGGCTACGAGCAGTACTTC. This chain links TRBV4-2 with TRBJ2-7, with TRBD1 matching 7 bases. J gave up 3 bases and V 2 bases, and 10 bases lay outside the gene matches. Germline V gene lookup returns CDR1 LGHNA and CDR2 YNFKEQ. This CDR3 spans 16 amino acids.

The chain has TRBV4-1 and TRBJ2-1, with 14 bases identical to TRBD2. This CDR3 contains 16 residues. Germline V gene data show CDR1 as MGHRA and CDR2 as YSYEKL. V was clipped by 2 bases and J by 8 bases; unmatched bases: 5. Here the CDR3 DNA reads TGCGCCAGCAGCCAATCCGGGACTAGCGGGAGCTATGAGCAGTTCTTC. It is translated as CASSQSGTSGSYEQFF.

The chain combines TRBV30 with TRBJ2-1; the match to TRBD2 covers 7 bases. J was trimmed by 2 bases and V by 5 bases; bases with no gene match: 3. This CDR3 is 13 amino acids long. The V gene's germline CDR1 is GTSNPN and CDR2 SVGIG (reference sequence). The chain's CDR3 is CAWQGGPYNEQFF. In DNA form, the CDR3 reads TGTGCCTGGCAGGGAGGGCCCTACAATGAGCAGTTCTTC.

This rearrangement joins TRBV5-1 to TRBJ1-1, with D hard to call. Germline V gene sequence: CDR1 SGHRS, CDR2 YFSETQ. V was trimmed by 8 bases and J by 5 bases, leaving 13 bases between them. The CDR3 has 12 residues. The CDR3 region is CASTTGETEAFF. CDR3 in DNA: TGCGCCAGTACCACCGGGGAGACTGAAGCTTTCTTT.